This T cell receptor beta chain was sequenced in a study of regulatory T cells in long-lasting Graves disease (dated by TCRdb to about 2021). Some background on the complete study: In the newly diagnosed Graves' disease group, patients had been taking antithyroid drugs for less than 3 months. Persistent Graves' disease patients were compared with newly diagnosed Graves' disease patients by peripheral blood TCR sequencing and RNA sequencing. A total of roughly 35 samples underwent TCR sequencing: around 13 from persistent and around 20 from newly diagnosed Graves' disease patients. The study was conducted in China and was registered as a clinical trial. Study-wide conclusions, independent of this receptor: More public clonotypes were shared among persistent patients (2,741) than among newly diagnosed patients (approximately 930). Only the TCR beta chain was sequenced and analyzed. Persistent disease showed preferential use of TRBV28, TRBJ1-2 and TRBJ2-5, whereas newly diagnosed disease favored TRBV20-1 and TRBJ2-1. Lower TCR Shannon entropy and fewer highly expanded clones were observed in persistent Graves' disease patients than in newly diagnosed patients, which suggested clonal expansion. As a limitation, the authors acknowledged that the small sample size may reduce accuracy. Because the primary lesion, thyroid tissue, could not be accessed, the study looked at peripheral blood alone.

To prepare the library, multiplex PCR was applied. The sequencer listed for this sample is Illumina HiSeq 4000. To build TCR beta libraries, CDR3 regions were amplified by Arm-PCR using iRepertoire HTBI primers. PCR products were gel purified before sequencing. Concerning the study's data processing: Across samples, 60 to 70 TRBV and 13 to 15 TRBJ segments were identified and used for gene usage analysis of CDR3 amino acid clonotypes. COPE and FqMerger were used to merge filtered high-quality paired reads into contigs. BLAST was used to align contigs to IMGT TRBV, TRBD and TRBJ reference genes, with CDR3 defined following IMGT. Highly expanded clones were defined as clonotypes with a frequency above 0.1%. Repertoire diversity was measured by Shannon entropy, and V-J evenness by the Gini coefficient. Public clonotypes were defined as clonotypes shared by more than one individual. TCRdb passed the public sequencing reads through fastp at Q25 and MiXCR, retaining productive beta sequences. Every entry covers one CDR3 protein and lists the most common genes and DNA from its rows. TCRdb, rather than the study authors, made the V and J calls. In all, the sample holds hundreds of thousands of distinct CDR3 sequences, and roughly 15% of those were seen once. 15% to 20% of the sample is held by the ten biggest clonotypes.

This clonotype came up many times. Its antigen is currently not known. No much larger clonotype is one base removed from it; base qualities were not supplied. At the junction V is shortened by 6 bases and J by 5 bases, with 16 bases in between. According to the germline V gene, CDR1 reads SGHTA and CDR2 reads FQGNSA. Spanning cysteine to phenylalanine, the CDR3 consists of 14 amino acids. Only the CDR3 region is kept as DNA, spanning 42 bases read in frame from base 1. In light of the paper, this sample's time point label describes: newly diagnosed GD, antithyroid drugs for less than 3 months. For both TCR sequencing and RNA sequencing, RNA was extracted from PBMCs in TRIzol. Graves' disease was diagnosed according to American Thyroid Association guidelines. Patients for the study were recruited at an endocrinology department in Xi'an, China. From each patient, about 9 milliliters of peripheral blood was collected into an EDTA anticoagulant tube. PBMCs were isolated by Ficoll Paque Plus density gradient separation without further T cell sorting. An Agilent 2100 Bioanalyzer and agarose gel were used to assess RNA quality, and a NanoDrop 2000 was used to measure RNA concentration.

In addition, the sample was reused for a study of T cells in Graves' hyperthyroidism and ophthalmopathy. From the second report: Graves' hyperthyroidism was defined as stable when no progression to ophthalmopathy occurred over 18 months of follow-up. Hyperthyroidism patients were newly diagnosed, with disease duration under 2 months, and aged 18 to 65 years. The study excluded patients with uncontrolled infections, other autoimmune diseases, pregnancy or lactation. Diagnoses were based on clinical symptoms, serum thyroxine and TRAb, thyroid ultrasound and orbital computed tomography. A first-round RT-PCR of the TCR CDR3 used the HTBI primer set with the Qiagen OneStep RT-PCR kit. Blood samples also contained most of the expanded thyroid clonotypes (frequency above 0.001), which suggests that blood repertoires may reflect thyroid immune responses. Ophthalmopathy was separated from stable hyperthyroidism by a 13 V-J signature model, with 87.88% sensitivity and just over 81% specificity obtained in cross-validation and 80%/75% obtained in testing. In validation, the model predicted progression to ophthalmopathy a median of approximately 6.6 months before onset, with over 60% sensitivity and roughly 73% specificity. To identify TCR V-J signatures that set the groups apart, the researchers used a discovery cohort of about a hundred patients, made up of fewer than 50 with Graves' ophthalmopathy and 57 with stable Graves' hyperthyroidism. An independent validation cohort of some 18 hyperthyroidism patients and approximately 17 patients who later progressed to ophthalmopathy tested prospective prediction of ophthalmopathy. For training and testing, the 100 or so patients in the discovery cohort were randomly divided in a 7:3 ratio. Thyroid tissue and blood T-cell repertoires from six Graves' hyperthyroidism patients were also compared in the study. After sampling, hyperthyroidism patients received methimazole starting at 30 mg daily, and ophthalmopathy patients received high-dose intravenous methylprednisolone. The libraries were constructed in a second round of multiplex PCR and then size-selected and purified. Sequencing of the libraries was done on an Illumina HiSeq2000 using paired-end 100 bp reads. SOAPnuke was used to process the raw data, with reads discarded if the reads contained adapters or uncalled bases, had a mean Phred below 15, or lacked an exact constant-primer or identifier match. High-quality paired reads were merged using COPE v1.2.5, and each unique nucleotide sequence was defined as a clonotype. MiTCR v1.1 was used to align clonotypes to the IMGT TRBV, TRBD and TRBJ reference segments. Only V-J combinations with frequency above 0.0001, covering about 99% of repertoires, were analysed. The TCS score was defined as F50 (clonal expansion) divided by E x V (chaos), with BLOSUM62-based TCRdist calculated between CDR3 peptides within each V-J. Welch's t-statistics and random forest reduced around 520 V-J features to about 13, which were used in a naive Bayes classifier (R e1071). No statistical method was used to set the sample size in advance, and investigators knew the group allocation. TCR Vbeta CDR3 sequencing of 120 to 150 peripheral blood samples (over 40 ophthalmopathy, roughly 72 hyperthyroidism and some 17 progressor patients) is reported in the paper.

Recombination linked TRBV7-2 to TRBJ1-2; the D gene cannot be named for sure. Specimen: peripheral blood mononuclear cells (PBMCs), collected at new diagnosis, from a patient treated with antithyroid drugs. The receptor comes from a woman younger than 45 with Graves disease. Donor details come from another sample of the same person, matched by shared clones. At the DNA level, the sequence is TGTGCCAGCAGTGGGAGTGGACCCTTTTATGGCTACACCTTC. Translation gives CASSGSGPFYGYTF.